This TCR beta chain is from a study of T cell responses to AZD1222 COVID-19 vaccine. The V gene lost 0 bases and the J gene lost 1 base, with 6 bases spanning the gap. There are 14 residues in the CDR3. The germline V gene encodes CDR1 KGHSH and CDR2 LQKENI. Assay: immunoSEQ multiplex PCR; the TCRdb copy retains only in-frame clones and omits some. The sample records 85,000 to 90,000 clones, roughly nine tenths being singletons. Study-level results: Spike was spanned by vaccine-associated CD4 TCRs, with dominance at 160-218 and 743-854. AZD1222 recipients seropositive at baseline numbered only six or seven. The study sampled repertoires only after the peak T cell response. Donors in the cohort were predominantly white British and more often female, and clonal diversity was possibly underestimated.

Of note for this clone: Its antigen is unknown.

The V and J genes are TRBV18 and TRBJ2-5; D gene unclear. The TCR originated in an adult who received the AZD1222 COVID-19 vaccine. The sample in question was peripheral blood, obtained 28 days after the second AZD1222 dose. In DNA form, the CDR3 reads TGTGCCAGCTCACCACCAGTAATCCAAGAGACCCAGTACTTC. Translation gives CASSPPVIQETQYF.